The clone carrying this T cell receptor beta chain came up a few times. The data are from a study of response to subunit inactivated influenza vaccine. Germline V gene data show CDR1 as SGHTA and CDR2 as FQGNSA. Deletions cut 1 base from V and 4 bases from J, with 13 bases between. This CDR3 is built from 15 residues. Using its own MiXCR run on the RT-PCR reads, TCRdb lists one record per CDR3 protein. The sample has roughly 500,000 distinct CDR3 sequences, less than 25% seen once; the top ten hold 2.5% to 3%. This sample also belongs to another study, concerning T cells expressing NK-cell markers. In that study: UMIs accompanied the 5'RACE template switching by which TCR beta cDNA was made. HCMV seropositivity characterized seven of the eight sequenced donors, and seronegativity one. In several experiments, sorting was restricted to alpha-beta TCR T cells by an anti-gamma-delta TCR antibody. Of the CD8+ T cell pool in 6 or 7 donors, about 1.0-8% was accounted for by dominant NKG2C+ clonotypes. The leading position in the CD3+CD56-NKG2C+ fraction of several donors also went to these clonotypes.

This sample comprised CD4+ T cells sorted from PBMCs, obtained about 11 days after vaccination. This receptor was obtained from a man between 50 and 59 years old who received an inactivated influenza vaccine. This rearrangement joins TRBV7-2 to TRBJ2-5; D is possibly TRBD1 (5 bases). CDR3 bases: TGTGCCAGCAGCTTAGGGGGTCCCCAGGGAGAGACCCAGTACTTC. Its translation is CASSLGGPQGETQYF.